The clone carrying this T cell receptor beta chain showed up just once. The sample comes from a study of blood T cell repertoires in COVID-19. About the research overall: Samples taken during acute and convalescent COVID-19 were collected in the United States, Italy and Spain. Sources were T cells, B-cell-depleted T cells, or PBMCs; the material itself was cDNA or gDNA.

The study recruited people aged about 18 to 95 years across more than 20 US areas. Cohorts were determined from participant-reported clinical history. Profiling relied on immunoSEQ multiplex PCR, and the TCRdb table lists in-frame clones only, not all of them. Here the sample spans roughly 250,000 clones, 85% to 95% being singletons. Per the germline V gene, CDR1 is MGHDK and CDR2 is SYGVNS. The CDR3 runs 14 residues. V dropped 4 bases and J dropped 4; count of bases not matched to a gene: 5. The V and J genes are TRBV25-1 and TRBJ2-5, with 8 bases lining up with TRBD2. The receptor was isolated from a woman in her late teens or twenties who had recovered from COVID-19. Sequencing was done on a sample of PBMCs or T cells enriched from blood (not recorded which). The CDR3 region is CASSGSGGRETQYF. The CDR3 coding sequence is TGTGCCAGCAGTGGGTCGGGGGGGCGAGAGACCCAGTACTTC.